These 6 T cell receptor beta chains came from one sample sequenced in a study of T-cell reconstitution after alpha-beta-depleted transplantation in children. Library preparation (for TCRbeta) was performed with unique molecular identifiers. TCRdb passed the PCR reads through MiXCR, listing each CDR3 protein once. The sample records approximately 1,000,000 distinct CDR3 sequences, roughly 29% being singletons. This specimen consisted of PBMCs, mostly from graft donor cells, obtained 360 days after TCRalphabeta/CD19-depleted stem cell transplant. The source of these receptors is a boy younger than two who had a stem cell transplant for SCID, so the T cells may come from the graft donor.

The gene calls are TRBV12-5 and TRBJ2-2; 8 nucleotides match TRBD1. The CDR3 loop spans 18 amino acids. V shed 3 bases and J 1 base; nucleotides not matched to a gene: 10. Germline CDR1 LGHNT, CDR2 FRNRAP. The CDR3 coding sequence is TGTGCTAGTGGTTTCTACCTTGACGGGACAGGGAACACCGGGGAGCTGTTTTTT. It codes for CASGFYLDGTGNTGELFF.

This chain joins TRBV6-5 and TRBJ1-1; unclear D gene. Germline lookup yields CDR1 MNHEY and CDR2 SVGAGI. There are 15 residues in the CDR3. Trimming cost V 0 bases and J 1 base, with 9 bases left between them. CDR3 residues: CASSYSGERNTEAFF. The CDR3 region has the DNA TGTGCCAGCAGTTACTCTGGGGAACGGAACACTGAAGCTTTCTTT.

This clonotype was detected a few times. This chain joins TRBV4-1 and TRBJ2-7; D is uncertain. The CDR3 has 13 residues. V was shortened by 1 base and J by 2 bases, with 6 bases between the two germline ends. Germline CDR1 is MGHRA and CDR2 is YSYEKL. The CDR3 sequence is CASSQALTYEQYF. The CDR3, as DNA: TGCGCCAGCAGCCAAGCACTCACCTACGAGCAGTACTTC.

This clonotype was picked up a small number of times. J is TRBJ2-7 and V is TRBV4-2, with D uncertain. This CDR3 comprises 16 residues. The V gene lost 0 bases and the J gene lost 0 bases, with 12 bases spanning the gap. Germline-derived CDR1 and CDR2 are LGHNA and YNFKEQ. CDR3 sequence: CASSQDTDHTSYEQYF. Here the CDR3 DNA reads TGTGCCAGCAGCCAAGATACAGACCATACCTCCTACGAGCAGTACTTC.

This clonotype was detected a few times. The chain recombines TRBV20-1 with TRBJ2-4; the D is unclear. Trimming left V 4 bases short and J 0 bases short, with 4 bases between. The CDR3 consists of 12 residues. CDR1 DFQATT and CDR2 SNEGSKA come from the germline V gene (reference sequence). The CDR3 DNA is TGCAGTGCTAACGAAGCCAAAAACATTCAGTACTTC. This sequence encodes CSANEAKNIQYF.

This clonotype occurred a few times. The rearrangement uses TRBV5-1 and TRBJ1-6; 7 positions match TRBD1. The junction had 5 bases not matched to a gene; V was cut back by 0 bases and J by 11 bases. The CDR3 runs to 14 residues. Per the germline V gene, CDR1 is SGHRS and CDR2 is YFSETQ. CDR3 region: CASSLEGARAPLHF. CDR3 bases: TGCGCCAGCAGCTTGGAGGGGGCGCGGGCACCCCTCCACTTT.